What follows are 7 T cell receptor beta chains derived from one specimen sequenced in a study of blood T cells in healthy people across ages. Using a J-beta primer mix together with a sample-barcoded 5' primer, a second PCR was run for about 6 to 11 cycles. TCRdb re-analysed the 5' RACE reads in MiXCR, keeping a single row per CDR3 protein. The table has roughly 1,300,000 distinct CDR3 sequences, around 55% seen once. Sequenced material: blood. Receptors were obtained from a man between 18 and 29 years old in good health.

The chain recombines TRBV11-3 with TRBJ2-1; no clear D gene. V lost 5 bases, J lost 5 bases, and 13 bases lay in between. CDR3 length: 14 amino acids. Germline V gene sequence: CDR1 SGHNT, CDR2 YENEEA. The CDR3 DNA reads TGTGCCAGCAGCCCTCCCCTGCCAGACAATGAGCAGTTCTTC. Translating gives CASSPPLPDNEQFF.

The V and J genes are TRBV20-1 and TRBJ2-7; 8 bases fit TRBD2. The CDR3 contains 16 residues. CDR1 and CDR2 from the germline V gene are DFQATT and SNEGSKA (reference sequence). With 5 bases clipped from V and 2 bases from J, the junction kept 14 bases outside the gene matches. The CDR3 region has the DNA TGCAGTGCTGACGGACTAGAGCGGGGGCAAACCTACGAGCAGTACTTC. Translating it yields CSADGLERGQTYEQYF.

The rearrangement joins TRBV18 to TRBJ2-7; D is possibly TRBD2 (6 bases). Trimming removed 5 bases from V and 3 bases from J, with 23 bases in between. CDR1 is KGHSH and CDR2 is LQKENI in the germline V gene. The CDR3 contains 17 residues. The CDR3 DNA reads TGTGCCAGCTCAATGATCGCTTTTGGGGACTCCGGCTACGAGCAGTACTTC. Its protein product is CASSMIAFGDSGYEQYF.

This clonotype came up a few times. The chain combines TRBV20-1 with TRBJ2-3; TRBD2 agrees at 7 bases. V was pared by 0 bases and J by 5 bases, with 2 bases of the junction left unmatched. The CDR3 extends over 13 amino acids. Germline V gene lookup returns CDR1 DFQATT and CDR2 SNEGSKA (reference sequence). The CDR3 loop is CSARERGRDTQYF. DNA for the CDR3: TGCAGTGCTAGAGAGCGGGGGAGAGATACGCAGTATTTT.

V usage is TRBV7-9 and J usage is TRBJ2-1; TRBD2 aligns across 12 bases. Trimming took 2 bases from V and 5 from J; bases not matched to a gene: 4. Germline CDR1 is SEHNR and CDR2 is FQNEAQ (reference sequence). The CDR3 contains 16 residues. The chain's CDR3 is CASSLLLAGGNNEQFF. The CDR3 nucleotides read TGTGCCAGCAGCTTACTCCTAGCGGGGGGGAACAATGAGCAGTTCTTC. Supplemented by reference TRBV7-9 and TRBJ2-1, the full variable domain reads DTGVSQNPRHKITKRGQNVTFRCDPISEHNRLYWYRQTLGQGPEFLTYFQNEAQLEKSRLLSDRFSAERPKGSFSTLEIQRTEQGDSAMYLCASSLLLAGGNNEQFFGPGTRLTVL.

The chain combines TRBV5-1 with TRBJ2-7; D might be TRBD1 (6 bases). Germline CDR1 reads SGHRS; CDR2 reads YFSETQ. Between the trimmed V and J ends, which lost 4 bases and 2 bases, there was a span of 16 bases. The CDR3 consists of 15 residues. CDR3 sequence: CASSGYQGTTYEQYF. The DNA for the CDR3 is TGCGCCAGCAGCGGATACCAGGGGACCACCTACGAGCAGTACTTC.

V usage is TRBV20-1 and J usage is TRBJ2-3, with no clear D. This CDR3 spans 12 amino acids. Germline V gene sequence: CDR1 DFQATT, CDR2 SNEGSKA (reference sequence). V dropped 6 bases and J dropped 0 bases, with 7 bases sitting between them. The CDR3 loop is CSAPPSTDTQYF. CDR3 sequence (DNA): TGCAGTGCCCCGCCAAGCACAGATACGCAGTATTTT.